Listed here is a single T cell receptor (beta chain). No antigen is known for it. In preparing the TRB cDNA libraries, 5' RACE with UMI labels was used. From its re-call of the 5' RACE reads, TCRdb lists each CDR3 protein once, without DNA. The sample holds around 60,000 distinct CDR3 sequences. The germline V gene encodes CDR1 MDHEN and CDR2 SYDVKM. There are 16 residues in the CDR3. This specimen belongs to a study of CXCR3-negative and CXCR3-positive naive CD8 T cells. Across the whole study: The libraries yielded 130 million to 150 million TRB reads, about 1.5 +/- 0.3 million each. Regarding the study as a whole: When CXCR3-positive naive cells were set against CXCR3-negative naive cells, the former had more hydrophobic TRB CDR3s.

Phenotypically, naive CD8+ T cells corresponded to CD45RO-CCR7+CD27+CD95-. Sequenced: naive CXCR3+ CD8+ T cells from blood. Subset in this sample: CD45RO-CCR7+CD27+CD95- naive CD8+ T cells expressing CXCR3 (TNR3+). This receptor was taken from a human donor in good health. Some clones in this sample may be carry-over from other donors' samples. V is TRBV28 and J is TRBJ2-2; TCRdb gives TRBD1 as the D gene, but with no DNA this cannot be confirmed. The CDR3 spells CASNPVAGVYTGELFF. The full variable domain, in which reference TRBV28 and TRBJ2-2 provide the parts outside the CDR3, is DVKVTQSSRYLVKRTGEKVFLECVQDMDHENMFWYRQDPGLGLRLIYFSYDVKMKEKGDIPEGYSVSREKKERFSLILESASTNQTSMYLCASNPVAGVYTGELFFGEGSRLTVL.